The present TCR beta chain was sequenced within a study of T cells in women clearing cervical HPV infection. Comments on this clone: The read finishes 3 residues shy of the CDR3 end, and the germline J gene is used to complete it.

Generated by immunoSEQ multiplex PCR, the TCRdb table keeps only in-frame clones and is missing some. This table holds 36,000 or so clones. The CDR3 covers 13 residues. CDR1 and CDR2 (germline): SGHNT, YENEEA. Between the trimmed V and J ends, which lost 0 bases and 6 bases, there was a span of 5 bases. The material sequenced was blood buffy coat. The J gene is TRBJ2-2, the V gene TRBV11-3, with D unresolved. The receptor's source is a woman between 18 and 75 years old with a cervical HPV16 infection that either progressed to CIN3+ or cleared (not recorded which). The CDR3 region is CASSLEGAGELFF. CDR3 DNA, as far as it was read: TGTGCCAGCAGCTTAGAAGGTGCCGGGGAG.